This T cell receptor (beta chain) was sequenced for a study of blood T cell repertoires in COVID-19. Overall study: The United States, Italy and Spain were the sources of the acute and convalescent COVID-19 samples. The analysed material was cDNA or gDNA that came from T cells, B-cell-depleted T cells, or PBMCs.

Germline CDR1 SGHTA, CDR2 FQGTGA. The CDR3 is 16 residues long. The germline V and J ends were trimmed by 4 bases and 0 bases, with 12 bases remaining between them. In the source study's methods: Reference gene primer amplification gave nucleated cell count estimates. Produced via immunoSEQ multiplex PCR; TCRdb's table is partial and in-frame only. V, J and clone size derive from that table, while D and trimming were established from the DNA sequence. Among tens of thousands of clones listed, 80% to 90% were seen once. The TCR sequence derives from a human donor in a cohort sampled during active COVID-19. The material sequenced was peripheral blood. J is TRBJ2-2 and V is TRBV7-3, with D possibly being TRBD1 (6 bases). CDR3 in amino acids: CASSWTVQSNTGELFF. CDR3 nucleotides: TGTGCCAGCAGCTGGACAGTCCAATCGAACACCGGGGAGCTGTTTTTT. The whole variable domain, remainder taken from reference TRBV7-3 and TRBJ2-2, is GAGVSQTPSNKVTEKGKYVELRCDPISGHTALYWYRQSLGQGPEFLIYFQGTGAADDSGLPNDRFFAVRPEGSVSTLKIQRTERGDSAVYLCASSWTVQSNTGELFFGEGSRLTVL.